This T cell receptor (beta chain) was identified in a study of blood T cell repertoires in COVID-19 (dated by TCRdb to the early 2020s). In the study overall: Collaborator samples came from the United States, Italy and Spain and covered acute and convalescent phases of COVID-19. A de-identified subject ID, COVID-19 status, age in years and sex were almost always included in the sample metadata. Subjects who had been exposed to COVID-19, were actively infected with it, or had recovered from it provided the deeply sampled blood TCRbeta repertoires that made up the dataset. Samples were obtained from the ongoing ImmuneRACE study (first 160 participants) and from about 1,300 subjects provided by 6 global collaborators. The material from the prospective study consisted of cDNA or gDNA derived from T cells, B-cell-depleted T cells, or PBMCs. Where HLA class I and class II types were available, the types were taken from metadata supplied by the sample provider, not from assay-based typing. The repertoires were made available in a free public database intended to serve as a resource for research on the immune response to SARS-CoV-2.

One collaborating source in Seattle enrolled patients during active infection and followed them longitudinally through the course of disease. Whole blood was collected in K2EDTA tubes by collaborating institutions according to the institutions' own protocols. For TCRbeta analysis, collaborators shipped samples in one of three forms: frozen whole blood, isolated PBMCs, or DNA extracted from either of those sample types. TCRbeta CDR3 regions were amplified from genomic DNA by means of the immunoSEQ Assay, a bias-controlled multiplex PCR. In the authors' own workflow: Within the assay, amplification of reference gene primers was used to estimate how many nucleated cells each sample contained. To quantify the absolute abundance of each unique TCRbeta CDR3 rearrangement, sequence reads were collapsed and filtered. For each sample, productive Simpson clonality was calculated by taking the square root of Simpson's diversity index across productive rearrangements. The table comes from immuneACCESS by way of TCRdb, which keeps in-frame sequences with V and J called. Part of the clones is missing from these tables; in studies checked, under half for an unresolved V gene and the rest for unknown reasons. V and J calls plus clone size are reproduced from that table; the DNA served to infer D and trimming. The sample table holds about 160,000 clones, of which 80% to 90% were seen once. Around 5.4% of the sample is held by the ten biggest clonotypes.

Of note for this clone: It has no known antigen specificity. The record has no base qualities; no much larger clone is one base away.

The study at large found these results: Clinical and demographic metadata were provided uncurated, with the amount varying by source and participant.

Specimen: peripheral blood. This TCR came from a woman aged 50 to 60 with COVID-19, enrolled during active disease.

The DNA reads TGTGCCAGCAGCCAAGCGGGAGGGAACACTGAAGCTTTCTTT. This encodes CASSQAGGNTEAFF. The sequence joins TRBV3-1 (or the pseudogene TRBV3-2) to TRBJ1-1; the D gene remains uncertain. According to the germline V gene (reference sequence), CDR1 reads LGHDT and CDR2 reads YNNKEL. Deletion took 1 base off V and 1 base off J, with a span of 7 bases between the germline ends. The CDR3 goes from the cysteine to the phenylalanine over 14 residues. Only the CDR3 part of the read is kept: 42 bases, read in frame from the first base.